The present entry profiles one T cell receptor (beta chain) with its context. Its antigen is unknown. The data derive from a study of PD-L1 blockade in urothelial cancer. Study details: Previous chemotherapy exposure amounted to 0 to 3 regimens for patients. Researchers found blood samples held a median of around 140,000 T cells. The study's findings and limits: Below-median blood TCR clonality before treatment forecast better survival.

Clones were sequenced by immunoSEQ multiplex PCR, and TCRdb holds only the in-frame ones, with some missing. Of tens of thousands of clones listed, approximately 80% are singletons. V shed 5 bases and J shed 0 bases, with 9 bases lying between them. This CDR3 is 14 amino acids long. Looked up from germline, CDR1 is SGHAT and CDR2 is FQNNGV. The material was PBMCs, obtained around atezolizumab (anti-PD-L1) treatment. The clonotype was recovered from a man in his sixties with urothelial cancer. The chain recombines TRBV11-2 with TRBJ2-3; D not certain. The chain's CDR3 is CASSASHSTDTQYF. The CDR3, as DNA: TGTGCCAGCAGCGCAAGCCATAGCACAGATACGCAGTATTTT.